Reported below is one T cell receptor (beta chain). Antigen: not known. These data originate in a study of T cell repertoires in cytomegalovirus infection. Study summary: It was the public TCR beta signatures that indicated both CMV infection and matching HLA type.

A single record per CDR3 protein comes from TCRdb applying MiXCR to the reads. There are some 800,000 distinct CDR3 sequences in the sample; roughly 33% occur only once, and roughly an eighth lies in the top ten. Regarding the study as a whole: The ex vivo response was dominated by HLA-C-restricted CMV-specific TCR beta clonotypes.

J lost 3 bases, V lost 0 bases, and 8 bases had no gene match. This CDR3 spans 18 amino acids. In germline, CDR1 is LGHNA, CDR2 YNFKEQ. The TCR originated in a human donor in good health (CMV status not recorded). Some clones in this sample may be carry-over from other donors' samples. The starting material was cultured CD8+ T cells from PBMCs, obtained from culture after CMV antigen stimulation. The chain carries TRBV4-2 and TRBJ2-1; 10 bases align to TRBD2. The CDR3 is CASSQDSRLAGLYNEQFF. Here the CDR3 DNA reads TGTGCCAGCAGCCAAGATAGTAGACTAGCGGGCCTCTACAATGAGCAGTTCTTC.